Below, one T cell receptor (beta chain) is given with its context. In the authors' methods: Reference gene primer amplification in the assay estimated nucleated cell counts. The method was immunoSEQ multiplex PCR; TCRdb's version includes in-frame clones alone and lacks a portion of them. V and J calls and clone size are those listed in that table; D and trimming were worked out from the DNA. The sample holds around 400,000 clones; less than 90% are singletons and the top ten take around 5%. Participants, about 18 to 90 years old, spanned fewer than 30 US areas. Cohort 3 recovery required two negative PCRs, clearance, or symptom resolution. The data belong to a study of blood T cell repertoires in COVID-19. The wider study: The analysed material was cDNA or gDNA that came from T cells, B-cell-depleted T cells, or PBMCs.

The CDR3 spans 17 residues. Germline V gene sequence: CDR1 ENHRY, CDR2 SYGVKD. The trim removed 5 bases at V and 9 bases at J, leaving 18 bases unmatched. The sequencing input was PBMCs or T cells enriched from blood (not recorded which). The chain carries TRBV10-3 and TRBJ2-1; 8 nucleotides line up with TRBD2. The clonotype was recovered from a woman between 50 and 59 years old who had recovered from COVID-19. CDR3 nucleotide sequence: TGTGCCATCAGTACCGGGAGGGGTAGCGGGACCTTGGGTGAGCAGTTCTTC. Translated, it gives CAISTGRGSGTLGEQFF.